The next 27 T cell receptor beta chains were all read from a single sample in a study of CD8 T cells in Susac syndrome. Random-hexamer reverse transcription was applied to roughly 0.5 to 1 ug RNA. Each CDR3 protein gets one entry after TCRdb re-called the immunoSEQ multiplex PCR reads with MiXCR. The profile covers more than 200,000 distinct CDR3 sequences, with 93% appearing a single time and roughly 0.07% taken by the ten largest. The material sequenced was CD4+ T cells from PBMCs. These receptors were collected from a human donor with multiple sclerosis.

The chain couples TRBV5-1 to TRBJ1-2; 10 nucleotides agree with TRBD1. The germline CDR1 and CDR2 sequences are SGHRS and YFSETQ. The trim removed 6 bases at V and 8 bases at J, leaving 7 bases unmatched. There are 13 residues in the CDR3. CDR3 in amino acids: CASNTGTGDGYTF. CDR3 nucleotides: TGCGCCAGCAACACCGGGACAGGGGACGGCTACACCTTC.

The genes are TRBV14 and TRBJ2-7; D might be TRBD1 or TRBD2, each matching 5 bases. The V gene's germline CDR1 is SGHDN and CDR2 FVKESK. There are 15 residues in the CDR3. Trimming shortened V by 3 bases and J by 0 bases, and 12 bases separated the two germline ends. CDR3 region: CASSQGTVSSYEQYV. For the CDR3, the DNA is TGTGCCAGCAGCCAGGGGACGGTGAGCTCCTACGAGCAGTACGTC.

This clonotype was seen only once. The J gene is TRBJ2-5, the V gene TRBV3-1; tentatively, D is TRBD2 (5 bases). V was clipped by 3 bases and J by 4 bases, with 6 bases between them. The CDR3 runs to 12 residues. Germline CDR1 and CDR2: LGHDT and YNNKEL (reference sequence). CDR3 nucleotides: TGTGCCAGCAGCCATGGAGGAGAGACCCAGTACTTC. This sequence encodes CASSHGGETQYF.

The CDR3 sequence is CASSRGAIQYF. The CDR3 coding sequence is TGTGCCAGTAGTAGGGGGGCCATTCAGTACTTC. The chain combines TRBV19 with TRBJ2-4; possibly TRBD1 or TRBD2 for D (6 bases each). V was trimmed by 4 bases and J by 9 bases, leaving 7 bases between them. Germline CDR1 reads LNHDA; CDR2 reads SQIVND (reference sequence). This CDR3 is built from 11 residues.

The chain combines TRBV18 with TRBJ2-1, with D perhaps matching TRBD1 (6 bases). Per germline, CDR1 KGHSH and CDR2 LQKENI. Trimming shortened V by 6 bases and J by 8 bases, and 17 bases separated the two germline ends. This CDR3 is 14 amino acids long. The CDR3 DNA sequence: TGTGCCAGCTCCAGGACAGTTGTTTGGGATGAGCAGTTCTTC. Its protein product is CASSRTVVWDEQFF.

V and J are TRBV30 and TRBJ2-5; TRBD1 matches at 10 bases. In germline, CDR1 is GTSNPN, CDR2 SVGIG (reference sequence). CDR3 length: 14 amino acids. The V segment lost 5 bases and the J segment 6 bases; nucleotides outside the gene matches: 9. The CDR3 is CAWGPGTGVKTQYF. The CDR3 DNA reads as TGTGCCTGGGGACCGGGGACAGGGGTCAAGACCCAGTACTTC.

This clonotype was counted once. The chain uses TRBV6-2 or TRBV6-3 and TRBJ2-4; TRBD2 matches 15 bases. This CDR3 spans 17 amino acids. Germline V gives CDR1 MNHEY, CDR2 SVGEGT. The V gene end was trimmed by 6 bases and the J gene end by 1 base; junction bases not matched to a gene: 4. The CDR3 is CASSYGTSGRAKNIQYF. Written as DNA, the CDR3 is TGTGCCAGCAGCTACGGGACTAGCGGGAGGGCCAAAAACATTCAGTACTTC.

V and J are TRBV28 and TRBJ2-1; 7 bases agree with TRBD2. Trimming removed 4 bases from V and 0 bases from J; junction bases left unmatched: 12. This CDR3 comprises 18 residues. From germline, CDR1 is MDHEN and CDR2 SYDVKM. CDR3 DNA: TGTGCCAGCAGTTCCCCCGGGGGGAGGACTCCCTCCTACAATGAGCAGTTCTTC. It translates to CASSSPGGRTPSYNEQFF.

V is TRBV7-9 and J is TRBJ2-2; D uncertain. Between the trimmed V and J ends, which lost 2 bases and 7 bases, there was a span of 11 bases. This CDR3 is 14 amino acids long. Germline V gives CDR1 SEHNR, CDR2 FQNEAQ (reference sequence). The CDR3 DNA sequence: TGTGCCAGCAGCTTAATCAGGAGACACGGGGAGCTGTTTTTT. It is translated as CASSLIRRHGELFF.

The chain links TRBV18 to TRBJ1-1; perhaps TRBD1 as D (6 bases). The V and J ends lost 3 bases and 5 bases respectively, with 22 bases between them. Germline V gene lookup returns CDR1 KGHSH and CDR2 LQKENI. The CDR3 is 17 residues long. The CDR3 DNA reads TGTGCCAGCTCACCTTCAGTGAGGGGACAAGCCCAGACTGAAGCTTTCTTT. Its protein is CASSPSVRGQAQTEAFF.

The chain carries TRBV9 and TRBJ2-5, with 9 nucleotides matching TRBD1. Germline V gene lookup returns CDR1 SGDLS and CDR2 YYNGEE. The CDR3 is 15 amino acids. V shed 4 bases and J 5 bases; nucleotides not matched to a gene: 9. The CDR3 is CASSTRGDRAETQYF. Written as DNA, the CDR3 is TGTGCCAGCAGCACGAGGGGGGACAGGGCCGAGACCCAGTACTTC.

The genes are TRBV12-3 or TRBV12-4 and TRBJ1-5, with 9 bases matching TRBD1. With 5 bases clipped from V and 0 bases from J, the junction kept 14 bases outside the gene matches. The CDR3 has 19 residues. The CDR3 reads CASSPPGQGVLYSNQPQHF. As DNA, the CDR3 is TGTGCCAGCAGTCCCCCGGGACAGGGCGTCCTTTATAGCAATCAGCCCCAGCATTTT.

This chain links TRBV15 with TRBJ2-7, with D hard to call. CDR3 length: 13 residues. V was shortened by 4 bases and J by 3 bases, with 10 bases between the two germline ends. Per germline, CDR1 LNHNV and CDR2 YYDKDF (reference sequence). The CDR3 reads CATSNWQNYEQYF. CDR3 DNA sequence: TGTGCCACCAGCAATTGGCAGAACTACGAGCAGTACTTC.

The J gene is TRBJ2-3, the V gene TRBV12-3 or TRBV12-4; no firm D call. Between the trimmed V and J ends, which lost 3 bases and 8 bases, there was a span of 12 bases. The CDR3 is 13 residues long. This CDR3 is CASSLSRLRTQYF. DNA of the CDR3: TGTGCCAGCAGTTTGAGCCGTCTACGTACGCAGTATTTT.

The chain combines TRBV5-1 with TRBJ1-2; possibly TRBD1 for D (6 bases). The CDR3 is 15 amino acids. Germline CDR1 SGHRS, CDR2 YFSETQ. Trimming cost V 1 base and J 8 bases, with 18 bases left between them. The CDR3 sequence: CASSLNPAGAGGYTF. Here the CDR3 DNA reads TGCGCCAGCAGCTTGAACCCTGCGGGGGCAGGAGGCTACACCTTC.

V usage is TRBV6-6 and J usage is TRBJ1-4; the D gene is possibly TRBD1 (6 bases). Germline V gene lookup returns CDR1 MNHNY and CDR2 SVGAGI (reference sequence). The CDR3 length is 16 residues. Trimming took 0 bases from V and 8 from J, leaving 16 bases between them. The CDR3 spells CASSYSSGGRREKLFF. The CDR3 DNA follows: TGTGCCAGCAGTTACTCCTCCGGGGGCAGGAGGGAAAAACTGTTTTTT.

This sequence joins TRBV23-1 and TRBJ1-4; D remains ambiguous. TRBV23-1 is identified as an open reading frame with a role that is uncertain. The V and J ends lost 6 bases and 10 bases respectively, with 6 bases between them. This CDR3 region has 10 residues. The CDR3 DNA is TGCGCCAGCAGACCCTCAAAACTGTTTTTT. This sequence encodes CASRPSKLFF.

The chain combines TRBV2 with TRBJ2-1; 8 bases agree with TRBD2. This CDR3 comprises 15 residues. J gave up 3 bases and V 4 bases, and 5 bases lay outside the gene matches. Per the germline V gene, CDR1 is SNHLY and CDR2 is FYNNEI. For the CDR3, the DNA is TGTGCCAGCAGTGCCTCGGGAGGGGTCTACAATGAGCAGTTCTTC. Translated: CASSASGGVYNEQFF.

This clonotype has only one observation. The chain has TRBV3-1 and TRBJ1-4, with 8 bases aligning to TRBD1. The CDR3 sequence is 14 residues long. Germline V CDR1 and CDR2: LGHDT, YNNKEL (reference sequence). The V gene end was trimmed by 5 bases and the J gene end by 2 bases; junction bases not matched to a gene: 1. The DNA of the CDR3 is TGTGCCAGCAGCGGACAGGGCACTAATGAAAAACTGTTTTTT. Amino acids: CASSGQGTNEKLFF.

The genes are TRBV20-1 and TRBJ2-2; possibly TRBD1 for D (5 bases). CDR1 and CDR2 from the germline V gene are DFQATT and SNEGSKA (reference sequence). V lost 6 bases to trimming and J lost 5 bases, with 10 bases between them. The CDR3 extends over 12 amino acids. This chain's CDR3 is CSAEPGTGELFF. The DNA of the CDR3 is TGCAGTGCCGAGCCAGGGACCGGGGAGCTGTTTTTT.

This chain uses TRBV15 with TRBJ1-5; D unresolved. This CDR3 spans 13 amino acids. The germline V gene encodes CDR1 LNHNV and CDR2 YYDKDF (reference sequence). V was shortened by 7 bases and J by 3 bases, with 10 bases between the two germline ends. The CDR3 is CATKEKNNQPQHF. The CDR3, as DNA: TGTGCCACCAAGGAAAAAAACAATCAGCCCCAGCATTTT.

The chain uses TRBV24-1 and TRBJ2-6, with a weak D call TRBD2 (6 bases). Per germline, CDR1 KGHDR and CDR2 SFDVKD. Trimming took 5 bases from V and 0 from J, leaving 16 bases between them. The CDR3 extends over 18 amino acids. CDR3 protein: CATSGGGFEVSGANVLTF. The CDR3 DNA reads as TGTGCCACCAGTGGCGGAGGGTTCGAAGTCTCTGGGGCCAACGTCCTGACTTTC.

The chain has TRBV28 and TRBJ1-2, with D possibly TRBD1 on 5 matching bases. Deletions cut 3 bases from V and 7 bases from J, with 9 bases between. CDR3 size: 12 residues. Per germline, CDR1 MDHEN and CDR2 SYDVKM. This chain's CDR3 is CASSLQTAGYTF. The CDR3 DNA is TGTGCCAGCAGTTTGCAGACAGCTGGCTACACCTTC.

V and J are TRBV7-6 and TRBJ2-1, with D tentatively TRBD2 (6 bases). This CDR3 has 14 amino acids. With 0 bases removed from V and 6 bases from J, the gap between germline ends came to 9 bases. Germline V gene lookup returns CDR1 SGHVS and CDR2 FNYEAQ. CDR3 residues: CASSLAGGVNEQFF. CDR3 bases: TGTGCCAGCAGCTTAGCGGGAGGTGTCAATGAGCAGTTCTTC.

J is TRBJ1-1 and V is TRBV5-4; TRBD1 might be the D (5 bases). The germline gives CDR1 SGHNT, CDR2 YYREEE (reference sequence). The CDR3 consists of 14 residues. Trimming pared 0 bases from V and 7 bases from J, leaving 13 bases between. CDR3 sequence: CASSLGQGRDEAFF. CDR3 bases: TGTGCCAGCAGCTTGGGCCAGGGAAGAGATGAAGCTTTCTTT.

This chain connects TRBV2 to TRBJ2-1; D gene uncertain. The germline V gene encodes CDR1 SNHLY and CDR2 FYNNEI. V lost 6 bases and J lost 4, with 7 bases in between. CDR3 length equals 12 residues. CDR3 loop: CASRAEYNEQFF. DNA for the CDR3: TGTGCCAGCAGGGCCGAATACAATGAGCAGTTCTTC.

This chain links TRBV20-1 with TRBJ1-2, with D possibly TRBD1 on 5 matching bases. Germline assignment: CDR1 DFQATT and CDR2 SNEGSKA (reference sequence). The CDR3 consists of 12 residues. Trimming shortened V by 2 bases and J by 4 bases, and 8 bases separated the two germline ends. The CDR3 here is CSARQGGYGYTF. The CDR3 region has the DNA TGCAGTGCTAGACAGGGAGGCTATGGCTACACCTTC.